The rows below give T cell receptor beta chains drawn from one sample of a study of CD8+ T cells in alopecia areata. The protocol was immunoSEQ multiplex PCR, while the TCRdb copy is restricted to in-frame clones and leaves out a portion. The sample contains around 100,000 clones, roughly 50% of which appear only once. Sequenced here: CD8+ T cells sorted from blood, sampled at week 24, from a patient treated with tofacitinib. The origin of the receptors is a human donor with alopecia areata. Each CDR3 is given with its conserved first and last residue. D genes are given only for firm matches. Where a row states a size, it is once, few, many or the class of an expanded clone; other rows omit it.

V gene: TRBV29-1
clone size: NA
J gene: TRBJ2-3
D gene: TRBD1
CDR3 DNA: TGCAGCGTTGAAGAGAGAAGGGGGCTTAGTACGCAGTATTTT
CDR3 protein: CSVEERRGLSTQYF

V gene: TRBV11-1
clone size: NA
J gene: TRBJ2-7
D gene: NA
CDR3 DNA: TGTGCCAGCAGCTTAACCCTAGGCTACGAGCAGTACTTC
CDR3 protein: CASSLTLGYEQYF

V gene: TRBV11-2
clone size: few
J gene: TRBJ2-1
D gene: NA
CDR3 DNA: TGTGCCAGCAGCTATGACCCGGGGCGAAGGTTCTTC
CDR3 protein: CASSYDPGRRFF

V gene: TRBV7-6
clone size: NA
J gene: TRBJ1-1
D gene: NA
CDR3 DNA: TGTGCCAGCAGCTTAGACATTGGGTCTGAAGCTTTCTTT
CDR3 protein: CASSLDIGSEAFF

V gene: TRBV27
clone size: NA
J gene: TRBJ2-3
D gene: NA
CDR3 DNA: TGTGCCAGCAGCAACAGGGTCGCGCAGTATTTT
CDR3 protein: CASSNRVAQYF

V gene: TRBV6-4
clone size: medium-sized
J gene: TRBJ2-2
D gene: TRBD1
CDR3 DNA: TGTGCCAGCAGTGACGGGACAGGGGGCACCGGGGAGCTGTTTTTT
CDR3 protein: CASSDGTGGTGELFF

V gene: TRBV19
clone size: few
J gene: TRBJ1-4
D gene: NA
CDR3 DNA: TGTGCCAGTAGTAGAACCGGGACGCATGCCGAAAAACTGTTTTTT
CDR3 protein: CASSRTGTHAEKLFF

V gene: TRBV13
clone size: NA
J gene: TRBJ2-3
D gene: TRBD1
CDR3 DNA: TGTGCCAGCAGGTTCCCCTCGGGACAGGGTCAAGATACGCAGTATTTT
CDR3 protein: CASRFPSGQGQDTQYF

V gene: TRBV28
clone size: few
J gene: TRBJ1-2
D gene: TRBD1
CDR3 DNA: TGTGCCAGCAGGACCTCCGGGACAGGGCAATATGGCTACACCTTC
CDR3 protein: CASRTSGTGQYGYTF

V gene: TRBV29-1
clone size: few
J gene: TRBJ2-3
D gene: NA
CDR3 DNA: TGCAGCGTTGAAGACCGGACGGAGGCCGTAGATACGCAGTATTTT
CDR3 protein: CSVEDRTEAVDTQYF

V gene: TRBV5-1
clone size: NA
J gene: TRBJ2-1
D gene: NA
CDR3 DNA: TGCGCCAGCAGCCTCGGGTCCCGGGACGAAGTTTCTAGTGAGCAGTTCTTC
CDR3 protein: CASSLGSRDEVSSEQFF

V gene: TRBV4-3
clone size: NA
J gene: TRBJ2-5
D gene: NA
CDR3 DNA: TGCGCCAGCAGCCAAGCCTTACAGGGAAGGGAGACCCAGTACTTC
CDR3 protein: CASSQALQGRETQYF

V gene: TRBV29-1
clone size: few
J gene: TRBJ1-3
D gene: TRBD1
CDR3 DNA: TGCAGCGTTGAAGATCCCGGACAGGGCCACACCATATATTTT
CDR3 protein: CSVEDPGQGHTIYF

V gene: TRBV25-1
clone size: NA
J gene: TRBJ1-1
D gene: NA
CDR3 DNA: TGTGCCAGCAGTTGGGAAACTGAAGCTTTCTTT
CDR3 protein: CASSWETEAFF

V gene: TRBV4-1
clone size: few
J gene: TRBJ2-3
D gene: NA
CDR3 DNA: TGCGCCAGCAGCCAAGAACCCAGAGCAGATACGCAGTATTTT
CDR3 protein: CASSQEPRADTQYF

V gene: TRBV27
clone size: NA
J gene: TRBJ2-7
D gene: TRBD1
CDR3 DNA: TGTGCCAGCAGTTCTCCGGGACAGGGGAGGAACGAGCAGTACTTC
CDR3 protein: CASSSPGQGRNEQYF

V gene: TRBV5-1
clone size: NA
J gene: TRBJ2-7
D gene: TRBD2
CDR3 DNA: TGCGCCAGCAGCCCAAGACTAGCGGGGGTCTACGAGCAGTACTTC
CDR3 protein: CASSPRLAGVYEQYF

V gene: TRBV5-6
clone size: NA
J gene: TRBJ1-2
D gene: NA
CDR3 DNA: TGTGCCAGCAGCCCGGGAGGGAACTATGGCTACACCTTC
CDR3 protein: CASSPGGNYGYTF

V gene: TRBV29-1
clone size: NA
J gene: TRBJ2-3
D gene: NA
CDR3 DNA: TGCAGCGTTCACGATAGCTGGGCCACAGATACGCAGTATTTT
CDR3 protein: CSVHDSWATDTQYF

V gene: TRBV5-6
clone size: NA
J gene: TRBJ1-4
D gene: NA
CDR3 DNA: TGTGCCAGCAGCTTGTGGCCAGGGAGGGAGGAAAAACTGTTTTTT
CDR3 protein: CASSLWPGREEKLFF

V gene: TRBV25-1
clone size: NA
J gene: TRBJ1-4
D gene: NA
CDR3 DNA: TGTGCCAGCACCCTGGACCCTGGGGAAAAACTGTTTTTT
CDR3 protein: CASTLDPGEKLFF

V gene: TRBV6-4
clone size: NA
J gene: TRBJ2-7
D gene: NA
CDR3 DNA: TGTACACCTGGTAGGCAGGGCTCCTACGAGCAGTACTTC
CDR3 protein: CTPGRQGSYEQYF

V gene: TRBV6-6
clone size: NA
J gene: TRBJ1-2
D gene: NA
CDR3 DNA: TGTGCCAGCAGCTCCACGTATGGCTACACCTTC
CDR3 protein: CASSSTYGYTF

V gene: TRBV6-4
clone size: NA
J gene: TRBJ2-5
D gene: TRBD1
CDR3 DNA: TGTGCCAGCAGTGAACAGGGGGATACCCAGTACTTC
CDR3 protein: CASSEQGDTQYF

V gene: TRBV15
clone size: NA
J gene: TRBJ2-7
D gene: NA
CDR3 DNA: TGTGCCACCAGCCGTTGGGCAGACAACTACGAGCAGTACTTC
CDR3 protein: CATSRWADNYEQYF

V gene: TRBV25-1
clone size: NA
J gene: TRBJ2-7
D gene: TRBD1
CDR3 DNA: TGTGCGACAGGGAGACCCTACGAGCAGTACTTC
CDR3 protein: CATGRPYEQYF

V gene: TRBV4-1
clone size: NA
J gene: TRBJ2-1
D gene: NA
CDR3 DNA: TGCGCCAGCAGCCACAGACTTGACAATGAGCAGTTCTTC
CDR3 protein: CASSHRLDNEQFF

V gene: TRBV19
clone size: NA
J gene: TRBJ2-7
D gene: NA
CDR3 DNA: TGTGCCAGTACTCAAAAAGGAGGGACCCTCTACGAGCAGTACTTC
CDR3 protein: CASTQKGGTLYEQYF

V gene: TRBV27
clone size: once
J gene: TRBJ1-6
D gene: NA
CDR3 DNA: TGTGCCAGCAGTGAATTCCCAGTCGGCGGCTATAATTCACCCCTCCACTTT
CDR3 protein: CASSEFPVGGYNSPLHF

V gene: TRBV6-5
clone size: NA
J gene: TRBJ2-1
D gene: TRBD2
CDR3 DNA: TGTGCCAGCAGTTACTCTAGCGGGGAACGCTACAATGAGCAGTTCTTC
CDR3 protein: CASSYSSGERYNEQFF

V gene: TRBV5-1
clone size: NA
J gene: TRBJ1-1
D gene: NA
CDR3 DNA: TGCGCCAGCACCGCGGGAGGGGTCACTGAAGCTTTCTTT
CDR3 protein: CASTAGGVTEAFF

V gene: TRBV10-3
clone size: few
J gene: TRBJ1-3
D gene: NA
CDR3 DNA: TGTGCCATCAGTGCTTCAGAAGGGTCTGGAAACACCATATATTTT
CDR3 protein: CAISASEGSGNTIYF

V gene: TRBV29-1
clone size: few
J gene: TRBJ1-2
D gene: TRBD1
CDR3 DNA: TGCAGCGTTGGACAGGGGGCGAATGGCTACACCTTC
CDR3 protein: CSVGQGANGYTF

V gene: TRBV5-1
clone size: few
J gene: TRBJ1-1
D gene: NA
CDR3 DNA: TGCGCCAGCAGCTCGAACACTGAAGCTTTCTTT
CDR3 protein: CASSSNTEAFF

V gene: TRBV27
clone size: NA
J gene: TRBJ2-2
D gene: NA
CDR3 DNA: TGTGCCAGCTCGGGTGGGGCGAACACCGGGGAGCTGTTTTTT
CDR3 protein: CASSGGANTGELFF

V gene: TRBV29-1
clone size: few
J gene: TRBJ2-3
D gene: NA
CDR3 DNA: TGCAGCGTTGTAAGGGACGGGAGCACAGATACGCAGTATTTT
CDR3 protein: CSVVRDGSTDTQYF

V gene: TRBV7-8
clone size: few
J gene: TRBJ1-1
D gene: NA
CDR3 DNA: TGTGCCAGCAGCTTTTACCAGAACACTGAAGCTTTCTTT
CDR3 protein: CASSFYQNTEAFF

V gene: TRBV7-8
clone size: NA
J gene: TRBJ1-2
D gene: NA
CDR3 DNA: TGTGCCAGCAGCCGAAAGCGGGGACAAGCTAACTATGGCTACACCTTC
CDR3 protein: CASSRKRGQANYGYTF

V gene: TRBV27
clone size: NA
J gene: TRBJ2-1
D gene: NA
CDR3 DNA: TGTGCCAGCAGACCTAAATGGCAGGGGCCCATCAATGAGCAGTTCTTC
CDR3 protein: CASRPKWQGPINEQFF

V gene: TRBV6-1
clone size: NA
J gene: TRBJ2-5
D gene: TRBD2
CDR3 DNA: TGTGCCAGCAGTCCCCTGACTAGCGTCGAGACCCAGTACTTC
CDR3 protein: CASSPLTSVETQYF

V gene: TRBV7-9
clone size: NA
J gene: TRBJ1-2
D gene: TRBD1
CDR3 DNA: TGTGCCAGCAGCTTAGCCCGGACAGGAGTCCTCTATGGCTACACCTTC
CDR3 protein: CASSLARTGVLYGYTF